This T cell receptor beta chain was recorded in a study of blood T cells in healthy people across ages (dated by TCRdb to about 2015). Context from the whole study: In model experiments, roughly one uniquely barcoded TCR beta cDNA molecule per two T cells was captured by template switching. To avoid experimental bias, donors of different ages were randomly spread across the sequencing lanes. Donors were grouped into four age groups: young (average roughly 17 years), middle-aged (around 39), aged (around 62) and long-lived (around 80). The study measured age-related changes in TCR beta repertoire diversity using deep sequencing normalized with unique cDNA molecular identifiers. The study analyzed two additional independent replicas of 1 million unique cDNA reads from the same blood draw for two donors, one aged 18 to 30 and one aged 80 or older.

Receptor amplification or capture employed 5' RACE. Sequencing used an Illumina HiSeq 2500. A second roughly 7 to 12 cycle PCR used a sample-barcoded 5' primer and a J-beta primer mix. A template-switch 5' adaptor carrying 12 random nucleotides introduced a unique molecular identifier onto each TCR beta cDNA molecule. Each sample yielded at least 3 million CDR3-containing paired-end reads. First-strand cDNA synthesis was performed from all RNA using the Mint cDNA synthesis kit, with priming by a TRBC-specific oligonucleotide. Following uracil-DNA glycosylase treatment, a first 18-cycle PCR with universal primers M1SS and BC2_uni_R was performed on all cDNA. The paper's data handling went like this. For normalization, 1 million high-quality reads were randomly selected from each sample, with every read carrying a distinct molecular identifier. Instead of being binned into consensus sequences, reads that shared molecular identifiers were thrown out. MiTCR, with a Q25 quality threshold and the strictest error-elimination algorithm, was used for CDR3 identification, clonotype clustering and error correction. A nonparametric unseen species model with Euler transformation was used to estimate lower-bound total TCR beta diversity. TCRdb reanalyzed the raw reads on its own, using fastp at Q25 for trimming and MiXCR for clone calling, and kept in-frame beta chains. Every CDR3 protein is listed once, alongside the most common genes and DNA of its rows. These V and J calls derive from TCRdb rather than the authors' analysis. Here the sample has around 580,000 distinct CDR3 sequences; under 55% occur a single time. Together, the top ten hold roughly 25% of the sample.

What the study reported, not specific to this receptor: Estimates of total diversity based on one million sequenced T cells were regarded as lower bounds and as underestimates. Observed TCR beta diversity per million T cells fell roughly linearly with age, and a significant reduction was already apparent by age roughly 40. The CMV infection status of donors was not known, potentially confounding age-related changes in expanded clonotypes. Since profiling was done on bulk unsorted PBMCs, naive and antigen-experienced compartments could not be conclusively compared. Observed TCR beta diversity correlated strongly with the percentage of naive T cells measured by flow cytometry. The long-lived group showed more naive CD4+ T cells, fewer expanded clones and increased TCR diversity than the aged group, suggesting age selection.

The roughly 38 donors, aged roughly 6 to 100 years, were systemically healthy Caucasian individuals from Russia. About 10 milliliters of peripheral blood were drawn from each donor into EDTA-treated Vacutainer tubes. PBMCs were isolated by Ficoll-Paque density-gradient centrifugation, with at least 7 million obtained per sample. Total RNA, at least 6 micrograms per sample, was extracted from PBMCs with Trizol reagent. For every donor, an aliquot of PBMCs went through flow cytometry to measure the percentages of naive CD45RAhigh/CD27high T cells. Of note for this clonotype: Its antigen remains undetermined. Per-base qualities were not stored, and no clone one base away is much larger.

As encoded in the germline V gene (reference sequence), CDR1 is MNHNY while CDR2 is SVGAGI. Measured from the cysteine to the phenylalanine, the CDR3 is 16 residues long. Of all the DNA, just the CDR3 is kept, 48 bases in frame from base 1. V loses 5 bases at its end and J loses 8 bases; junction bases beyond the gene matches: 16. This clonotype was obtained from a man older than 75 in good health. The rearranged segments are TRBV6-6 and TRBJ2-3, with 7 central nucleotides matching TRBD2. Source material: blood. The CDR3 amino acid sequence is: CASSRRDYRSPGTQYF. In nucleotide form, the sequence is TGTGCCAGCAGTCGCCGGGACTACCGGAGTCCAGGTACGCAGTATTTT.